This TCR beta chain was retrieved from a study of blood T cells in healthy people across ages. Germline V gene lookup returns CDR1 MNHEY and CDR2 SMNVEV (reference sequence). This CDR3 region has 15 residues. V dropped 6 bases and J dropped 0; count of bases not matched to a gene: 7. Peripheral blood was drawn, 7.5 to 10 milliliters per donor. Using a J-beta primer mix together with a sample-barcoded 5' primer, a second PCR was run for roughly 7 to 11 cycles. TCRdb re-analysed the 5' RACE reads in MiXCR, keeping a single row per CDR3 protein. Of roughly 680,000 distinct CDR3 sequences in the sample, roughly 21% were seen once.

J is TRBJ1-1 and V is TRBV27; 7 bases fit TRBD1. This receptor was identified in a man between 65 and 79 years old in good health. The sequenced sample consisted of blood. The CDR3 DNA is TGTGCCAGCAGGTCGGCAGGGGGTATGAACACTGAAGCTTTCTTT. The encoded protein is CASRSAGGMNTEAFF.